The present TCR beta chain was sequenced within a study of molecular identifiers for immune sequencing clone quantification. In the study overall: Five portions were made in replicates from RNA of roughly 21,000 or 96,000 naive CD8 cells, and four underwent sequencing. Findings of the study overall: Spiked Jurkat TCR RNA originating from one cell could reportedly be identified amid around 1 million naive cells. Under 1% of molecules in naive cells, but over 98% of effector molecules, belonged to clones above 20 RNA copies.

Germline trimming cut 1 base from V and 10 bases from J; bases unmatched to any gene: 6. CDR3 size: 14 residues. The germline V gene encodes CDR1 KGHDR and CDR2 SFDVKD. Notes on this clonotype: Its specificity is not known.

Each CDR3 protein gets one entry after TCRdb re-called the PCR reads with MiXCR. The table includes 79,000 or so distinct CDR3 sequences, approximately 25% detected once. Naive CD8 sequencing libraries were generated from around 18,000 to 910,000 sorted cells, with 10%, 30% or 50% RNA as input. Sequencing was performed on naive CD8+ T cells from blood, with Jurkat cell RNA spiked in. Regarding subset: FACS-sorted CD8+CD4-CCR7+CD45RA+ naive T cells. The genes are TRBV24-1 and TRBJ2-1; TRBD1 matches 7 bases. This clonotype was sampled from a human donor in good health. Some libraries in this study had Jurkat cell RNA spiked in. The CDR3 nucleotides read TGTGCCACCAGTGATTTTAGAGGGGGCGCGGAGCAGTTCTTC. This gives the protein CATSDFRGGAEQFF.